These 27 T cell receptor beta chains share one sample of origin, sequenced in a study of T cells in Graves' hyperthyroidism and ophthalmopathy. Amplified regions were TCR beta CDR3 sequences from RNA transcripts. Primed by the HTBI set, a first-round RT-PCR was run on the TCR CDR3. MiXCR was run by TCRdb on the multiplex PCR reads, yielding one entry per CDR3 protein. The table records around 520,000 distinct CDR3 sequences, 12% to 15% of them present only once. Sequenced input: blood. All receptors derive from a woman between 40 and 55 years old with Graves' hyperthyroidism.

The chain is built from TRBV5-6 and TRBJ2-7; 11 nucleotides match TRBD2. The CDR3 has 17 residues. Germline CDR1 is SGHDT and CDR2 is YYEEEE. V was clipped by 2 bases and J by 0 bases; unmatched bases: 7. CDR3 bases: TGTGCCAGCAGCTTTTCCCTACTAGCGGGAGTCTCCTACGAGCAGTACTTC. Residues: CASSFSLLAGVSYEQYF.

This clonotype was observed a handful of times. The rearrangement uses TRBV11-2 and TRBJ2-1; 8 bases are a match to TRBD2. Germline V gene data show CDR1 as SGHAT and CDR2 as FQNNGV. There are 18 residues in the CDR3. Unmatched junction bases numbered 14, after V lost 4 bases and J lost 3 bases. CDR3 coding DNA: TGTGCCAGCAGCTCAAAGCTGGCTAGCGGGCCCCTCTACAATGAGCAGTTCTTC. Protein product: CASSSKLASGPLYNEQFF.

V and J are TRBV2 and TRBJ2-2; the match to TRBD2 covers 11 bases. Germline V gene lookup returns CDR1 SNHLY and CDR2 FYNNEI. With V trimmed by 6 bases and J by 1 base, 4 bases remained unmatched. This CDR3 is built from 16 residues. CDR3 loop: CASRAGLAGNTGELFF. CDR3 bases: TGTGCCAGCAGGGCTGGACTAGCGGGGAACACCGGGGAGCTGTTTTTT.

The CDR3 DNA is TGTGCCAGCAGTCGCAGCCCCTACGAGCAGTACTTC. It is translated as CASSRSPYEQYF. The chain combines TRBV28 with TRBJ2-7; D gene uncertain. CDR1 and CDR2 (germline): MDHEN, SYDVKM. Deletions cut 5 bases from V and 2 bases from J, with 7 bases between. The CDR3 length is 12 residues.

V is TRBV4-1 and J is TRBJ1-6; D perhaps matches TRBD1 (5 bases). The V end was cut by 4 bases, the J end by 4 bases, with 20 bases between. The CDR3 sequence is 18 residues long. Germline CDR1 MGHRA, CDR2 YSYEKL. CDR3 in amino acids: CASSPSPGDGVYNSPLHF. The CDR3 region has the DNA TGCGCCAGCAGCCCGTCCCCGGGGGATGGCGTATATAATTCACCCCTCCACTTT.

This clonotype was seen at least ten times. The chain links TRBV2 to TRBJ2-5; 8 positions match TRBD1. The CDR3 extends over 14 amino acids. The germline V gene has CDR1 SNHLY and CDR2 FYNNEI. V trimming: 8 bases; J trimming: 5 bases; junction bases outside the gene matches: 10. The DNA for the CDR3 is TGTGCCAGCCAGACCCAGGGGGCTGGGGAGACCCAGTACTTC. This gives the protein CASQTQGAGETQYF.

This clonotype has a count of ten or more. The gene calls are TRBV11-2 and TRBJ2-7; the match to TRBD2 covers 12 bases. Germline CDR1 is SGHAT and CDR2 is FQNNGV. V lost 5 bases and J lost 3; bases outside the gene matches: 8. The CDR3 loop spans 16 amino acids. The CDR3: CASSPGTSGYGYEQYF. CDR3 bases: TGTGCCAGCAGCCCGGGGACTAGCGGGTACGGCTACGAGCAGTACTTC.

This clonotype was detected ten times or more. The rearrangement links TRBV27 to TRBJ1-2; D is possibly TRBD1 (5 bases). Trimming stripped 6 bases from V and 5 bases from J, with 16 bases between. Per the germline V gene, CDR1 is MNHEY and CDR2 is SMNVEV (reference sequence). The CDR3 runs to 14 residues. In nucleotides, the CDR3 is TGTGCCAGCAGGGGGGATCTGATGGAATATGGCTACACCTTC. Amino acids: CASRGDLMEYGYTF.

The chain carries TRBV19 and TRBJ2-7, with a weak D call TRBD2 (5 bases). Germline assignment: CDR1 LNHDA and CDR2 SQIVND (reference sequence). The CDR3 is 12 residues long. The germline V and J ends were trimmed by 4 bases and 6 bases, with 10 bases remaining between them. The CDR3 DNA follows: TGTGCCAGTAGTACGGACGGGATCGAGCAGTACTTC. Its translation is CASSTDGIEQYF.

This clonotype was detected many times. The rearrangement links TRBV2 to TRBJ2-3, with TRBD1 matching 8 bases. Germline V CDR1 and CDR2: SNHLY, FYNNEI. V lost 6 bases and J lost 2; bases outside the gene matches: 7. The CDR3 totals 15 residues. CDR3 protein: CASSTGQGYTDTQYF. Written as DNA, the CDR3 is TGTGCCAGCAGCACTGGACAGGGCTACACAGATACGCAGTATTTT.

The table lists this clonotype with many counts. The chain has TRBV7-8 and TRBJ2-1; no reliable D call. Germline CDR1 SGHVS, CDR2 FQNEAQ. The CDR3 runs 12 residues. With 5 bases removed from V and 10 bases from J, the gap between germline ends came to 12 bases. DNA of the CDR3: TGTGCCAGCAGCATACTCACCCTAGAGCAGTTCTTC. It translates to CASSILTLEQFF. Supplemented by reference TRBV7-8 and TRBJ2-1, the full variable domain reads GAGVSQSPRYKVAKRGQDVALRCDPISGHVSLFWYQQALGQGPEFLTYFQNEAQLDKSGLPSDRFFAERPEGSVSTLKIQRTQQEDSAVYLCASSILTLEQFFGPGTRLTVL.

This clonotype was found a few times. V gene TRBV4-1 combines with J gene TRBJ1-4, with 7 bases matching TRBD1. Germline assignment: CDR1 MGHRA and CDR2 YSYEKL. The CDR3 length is 13 residues. The V and J ends lost 4 bases and 8 bases, in that order; junction bases with no gene match: 4. CDR3 nucleotides: TGCGCCAGCAGCCGCCAGGGGGTCGAAAAACTGTTTTTT. Translating gives CASSRQGVEKLFF.

DNA for the CDR3: TGTGCCAGCACCGGAATGGTATTAGCGGGAGGAGGAGAGACCCAGTACTTC. Protein product: CASTGMVLAGGGETQYF. This chain links TRBV7-2 with TRBJ2-5, with 10 bases matching TRBD2. The length of the CDR3 is 17 residues. Germline V lookup: CDR1 SGHTA, CDR2 FQGNSA. The V segment lost 7 bases and the J segment 4 bases; nucleotides outside the gene matches: 15.

This clonotype was seen ten or more times. The J gene is TRBJ2-2, the V gene TRBV29-1; 7 bases map to TRBD1. The CDR3 covers 15 residues. V lost 0 bases, J lost 1 base, and 2 bases stayed unmatched. CDR1 and CDR2 (germline): SQVTM, ANQGSEA. This CDR3 is CSVEERQGNTGELFF. The CDR3 DNA reads as TGCAGCGTTGAAGAAAGACAGGGGAACACCGGGGAGCTGTTTTTT.

The chain has TRBV27 and TRBJ2-7; 10 bases align to TRBD1. After removal of 5 bases from V and 3 bases from J, the junction contained 7 bases not matched to a gene. Germline lookup yields CDR1 MNHEY and CDR2 SMNVEV (reference sequence). CDR3 length: 15 amino acids. The CDR3 reads CASSSLTGGNYEQYF. The DNA for the CDR3 is TGTGCCAGCAGTAGCTTGACAGGGGGCAACTACGAGCAGTACTTC.

This clonotype was observed a few times. The rearrangement uses TRBV24-1 and TRBJ1-1, with 7 bases aligning to TRBD1. The V gene's germline CDR1 is KGHDR and CDR2 SFDVKD. CDR3 length equals 15 residues. Unmatched junction bases numbered 5, after V lost 4 bases and J lost 1 base. The CDR3 here is CATSDNRGGNTEAFF. The CDR3, as DNA: TGTGCCACCAGTGACAACAGGGGCGGGAACACTGAAGCTTTCTTT.

This clonotype appeared many times. This chain connects TRBV2 to TRBJ1-5; unclear D gene. Looked up from germline, CDR1 is SNHLY and CDR2 is FYNNEI. V was cut by 0 bases and J by 9 bases, with 15 bases left in between. CDR3 length equals 15 residues. CDR3 region: CASSEASTRALPQHF. The CDR3 bases are TGTGCCAGCAGTGAAGCGTCCACAAGGGCTTTGCCCCAGCATTTT.

This clonotype was seen at least ten times. The rearrangement uses TRBV3-1 and TRBJ2-1, with D possibly matching TRBD1 (6 bases). Trimming removed 3 bases from V and 9 bases from J, with 12 bases in between. Germline V gene sequence: CDR1 LGHDT, CDR2 YNNKEL (reference sequence). The CDR3 length is 13 residues. The CDR3: CASSQTGATEQFF. Written as DNA, the CDR3 is TGTGCCAGCAGCCAGACAGGAGCAACTGAGCAGTTCTTC.

The rearrangement links TRBV28 to TRBJ2-7, with D maybe TRBD1 (6 bases). The CDR3 is 14 amino acids. The germline CDR1 and CDR2 sequences are MDHEN and SYDVKM. V shed 7 bases and J shed 0 bases, with 13 bases lying between them. In nucleotides, the CDR3 is TGTGCCAGCATCTCCCTGACAGGCTCCTACGAGCAGTACTTC. Translated, it gives CASISLTGSYEQYF.

This clonotype showed up many times. The rearrangement joins TRBV20-1 to TRBJ2-2, with D tentatively TRBD1 or TRBD2 (5 bases each). The CDR3 totals 14 residues. Germline CDR1 reads DFQATT; CDR2 reads SNEGSKA (reference sequence). V lost 6 bases, J lost 2 bases, and 13 bases lay in between. The CDR3 DNA reads TGCAGTGCCCTGGGACCGGCAAACACCGGGGAGCTGTTTTTT. The encoded protein is CSALGPANTGELFF.

This clonotype was seen ten or more times. The chain combines TRBV9 with TRBJ2-5; possible D gene TRBD2, 6 bases. The ends were cut back, 1 base at V and 1 base at J, with 8 bases in the middle. The CDR3 covers 14 residues. Germline V gene lookup returns CDR1 SGDLS and CDR2 YYNGEE. The CDR3 DNA is TGTGCCAGCAGCGTATTAGCGGCCCAAGAGACCCAGTACTTC. Its protein is CASSVLAAQETQYF.

This clonotype was detected many times. The chain couples TRBV6-1 to TRBJ2-5; D may be TRBD1 (6 bases). This CDR3 spans 15 amino acids. Germline V lookup: CDR1 MNHNS, CDR2 SASEGT. V was clipped by 5 bases and J by 2 bases, with 15 bases between them. CDR3 amino acids: CASSLTRDTQETQYF. The CDR3 DNA follows: TGTGCCAGCAGTCTGACCCGGGACACACAAGAGACCCAGTACTTC.

This clonotype has a count of ten or more. The genes are TRBV6-1 and TRBJ1-1; 9 bases align to TRBD1. The trim removed 4 bases at V and 11 bases at J, leaving 8 bases unmatched. The CDR3 is 13 amino acids. The germline V gene has CDR1 MNHNS and CDR2 SASEGT. CDR3 sequence (DNA): TGTGCCAGCAGTGTCTCGAGGGACAGGGCGGCTTTCTTT. Translation: CASSVSRDRAAFF.

The chain employs TRBV19 and TRBJ1-2; D gene uncertain. The germline V gene encodes CDR1 LNHDA and CDR2 SQIVND (reference sequence). V was shortened by 2 bases and J by 4 bases, with 11 bases between the two germline ends. The CDR3 contains 14 residues. CDR3 sequence reads: CASSIPPEGYGYTF. CDR3 nucleotide sequence: TGTGCCAGTAGTATACCGCCAGAGGGCTATGGCTACACCTTC.

This chain links TRBV3-1 with TRBJ1-4; no clear D gene. Deletions cut 4 bases from V and 8 bases from J, with 8 bases between. The CDR3 contains 12 residues. Germline V gene lookup returns CDR1 LGHDT and CDR2 YNNKEL (reference sequence). The CDR3 bases are TGTGCCAGCAGCCCTGGGTCCGAAAAACTGTTTTTT. Its translation: CASSPGSEKLFF. Full variable domain (rest looked up from reference TRBV3-1 and TRBJ1-4): DTAVSQTPKYLVTQMGNDKSIKCEQNLGHDTMYWYKQDSKKFLKIMFSYNNKELIINETVPNRFSPKSPDKAHLNLHINSLELGDSAVYFCASSPGSEKLFFGSGTQLSVL.

The sample holds many counts of this clonotype. The chain employs TRBV3-1 and TRBJ2-3; the D is unclear. Looked up from germline, CDR1 is LGHDT and CDR2 is YNNKEL (reference sequence). V lost 2 bases, J lost 5 bases, and 5 bases lay in between. The CDR3 consists of 12 residues. CDR3 DNA sequence: TGTGCCAGCAGCCAAATTGAAGATACGCAGTATTTT. This translates into CASSQIEDTQYF.

Comments on this clonotype: With a much larger clone just one base away, this may be a read error. The genes are TRBV18 and TRBJ2-1, with a weak D call TRBD1 (5 bases). With 3 bases removed from V and 10 bases from J, the gap between germline ends came to 16 bases. Germline V CDR1 and CDR2: KGHSH, LQKENI. The CDR3 length is 14 residues. CDR3 sequence reads: CASSPARVSYEQFF. As DNA, the CDR3 is TGTGCCAGCTCACCGGCCAGGGTGTCCTACGAGCAGTTCTTC.